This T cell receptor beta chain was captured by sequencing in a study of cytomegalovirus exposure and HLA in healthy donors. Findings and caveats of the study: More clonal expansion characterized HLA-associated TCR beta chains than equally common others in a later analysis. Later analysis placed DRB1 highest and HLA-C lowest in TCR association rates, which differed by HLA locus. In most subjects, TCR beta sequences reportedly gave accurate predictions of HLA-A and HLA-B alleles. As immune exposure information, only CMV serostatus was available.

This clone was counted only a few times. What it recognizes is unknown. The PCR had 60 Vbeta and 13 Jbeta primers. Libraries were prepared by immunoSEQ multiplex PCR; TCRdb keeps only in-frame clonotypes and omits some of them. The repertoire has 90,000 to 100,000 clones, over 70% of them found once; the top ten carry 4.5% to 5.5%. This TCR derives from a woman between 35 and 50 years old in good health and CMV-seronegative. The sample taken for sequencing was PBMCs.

CDR3 amino acids: CASSQVGAGLGGQPQHF. The CDR3 region has the DNA TGCGCCAGCAGCCAAGTTGGGGCAGGTCTGGGAGGTCAGCCCCAGCATTTT. The chain recombines TRBV4-1 with TRBJ1-5; tentative D call: TRBD1 (5 bases). V lost 1 base, J lost 6 bases, and 19 bases lay in between. CDR3 length equals 17 residues. Germline CDR1 MGHRA, CDR2 YSYEKL.